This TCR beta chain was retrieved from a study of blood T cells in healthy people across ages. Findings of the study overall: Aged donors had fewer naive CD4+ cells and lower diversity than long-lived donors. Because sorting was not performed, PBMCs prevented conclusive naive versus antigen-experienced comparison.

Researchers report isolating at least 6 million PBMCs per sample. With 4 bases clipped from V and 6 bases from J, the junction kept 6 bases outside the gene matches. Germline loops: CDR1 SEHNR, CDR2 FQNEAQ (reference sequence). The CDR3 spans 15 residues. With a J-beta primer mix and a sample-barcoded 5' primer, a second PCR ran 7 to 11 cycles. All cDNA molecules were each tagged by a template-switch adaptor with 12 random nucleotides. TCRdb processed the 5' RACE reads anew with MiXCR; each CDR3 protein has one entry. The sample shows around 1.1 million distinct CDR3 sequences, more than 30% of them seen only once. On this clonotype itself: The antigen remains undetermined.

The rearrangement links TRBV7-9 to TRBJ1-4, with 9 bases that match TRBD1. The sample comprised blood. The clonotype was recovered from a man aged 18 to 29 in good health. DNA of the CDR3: TGTGCCAGCAGCTATAAGGGACAGGGCTATGAAAAACTGTTTTTT. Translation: CASSYKGQGYEKLFF. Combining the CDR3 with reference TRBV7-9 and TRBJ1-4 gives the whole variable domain DTGVSQNPRHKITKRGQNVTFRCDPISEHNRLYWYRQTLGQGPEFLTYFQNEAQLEKSRLLSDRFSAERPKGSFSTLEIQRTEQGDSAMYLCASSYKGQGYEKLFFGSGTQLSVL.